This T cell receptor beta chain was recorded in a study of T-cell memory formation after mild COVID-19. On the study more broadly: Largely donor-specific sequence clusters came from a couple of donors. Study-level points and caveats: Clones shrinking from day 15 to 85 showed even CD4/CD8 mixes; later expanders tilted CD4+. CD4+ contracting clones were found mainly in CM and EM, and CD8+ ones in EMRA.

Researchers used 5'RACE with constant-segment primers to make TCR alpha and TCR beta cDNA libraries that carry sample barcodes and UMIs. TCRdb analysed the 5' RACE reads with MiXCR anew, one entry per CDR3 protein. The sample lists about 430,000 distinct CDR3 sequences, approximately 24% seen once, with around 9% in the top ten. Regarding this clonotype: Its target is not known.

Germline loops: CDR1 LNHDA, CDR2 SQIVND (reference sequence). V was cut by 5 bases and J by 1 base, with 9 bases left in between. CDR3 length: 15 amino acids. The source is an adult woman who had mild COVID-19 (a few samples of this study predate the infection). Cell type and time point are not known. The sample taken for sequencing was PBMCs or a T cell subset sorted from them (not recorded which). V and J are TRBV19 and TRBJ2-6; D unresolved. The CDR3 coding sequence is TGTGCCAGTAGTCTACGGCAATCTGGGGCCAACGTCCTGACTTTC. Translation: CASSLRQSGANVLTF.